The 10 T cell receptor beta chains given below trace back to one sample, sequenced in a study of cytomegalovirus exposure and HLA in healthy donors. Data came from immunoSEQ multiplex PCR; TCRdb stores just in-frame clones and leaves some out. The sample holds about 73,000 clones, 70% to 90% seen once. The source material was PBMCs. These receptor sequences come from a woman between 18 and 30 years old in good health and CMV-seropositive.

The chain recombines TRBV10-3 with TRBJ2-7; TRBD2 aligns across 10 bases. This CDR3 is built from 15 residues. Per the germline V gene, CDR1 is ENHRY and CDR2 is SYGVKD. J was trimmed by 6 bases and V by 0 bases; bases with no gene match: 5. CDR3 coding DNA: TGTGCCATCAGTGAGTCTGGGACTAGCGTTTTCGAGCAGTACTTC. Protein: CAISESGTSVFEQYF.

The rearrangement uses TRBV10-2 and TRBJ1-2; D not certain. Germline assignment: CDR1 WSHSY and CDR2 SAAADI. Trimming removed 6 bases from V and 5 bases from J, with 13 bases in between. The length of the CDR3 is 13 residues. The CDR3 sequence: CASRPGGIYGYTF. CDR3 sequence (DNA): TGCGCCAGCAGACCCGGAGGGATATATGGCTACACCTTC.

The gene calls are TRBV16 and TRBJ2-6, with no clear D. CDR1 and CDR2 (germline): KGHSY, FQNENV. The CDR3 spans 17 residues. V shed 1 base and J shed 0 bases, with 10 bases lying between them. Written as DNA, the CDR3 is TGTGCCAGCAGCCAATACACAGTTTACTCTGGGGCCAACGTCCTGACTTTC. It is translated as CASSQYTVYSGANVLTF.

The chain has TRBV19 and TRBJ1-5, with 7 bases matching TRBD1. This CDR3 has 14 residues. Losses at the gene ends were 5 bases for V and 1 base for J; bases not matched to a gene: 2. Germline CDR1 and CDR2: LNHDA and SQIVND (reference sequence). The CDR3 loop reads CASSGRGSNQPQHF. CDR3 sequence (DNA): TGTGCCAGTAGTGGCAGGGGGAGCAATCAGCCCCAGCATTTT.

The CDR3 protein is CASSVGDRAPGANVLTF. In DNA form, the CDR3 reads TGTGCCAGCAGCGTAGGAGACAGGGCACCCGGGGCCAACGTCCTGACTTTC. This sequence joins TRBV7-9 and TRBJ2-6, with 7 bases aligning to TRBD1. The CDR3 spans 17 residues. CDR1 and CDR2 (germline): SEHNR, FQNEAQ (reference sequence). V shed 5 bases, J shed 4 bases, and the junction held 11 bases outside the gene matches.

J is TRBJ2-7 and V is TRBV7-9; 7 nucleotides align to TRBD1. Germline V gene lookup returns CDR1 SEHNR and CDR2 FQNEAQ (reference sequence). The trim removed 2 bases at V and 3 bases at J, leaving 1 base unmatched. CDR3 size: 13 residues. CDR3 residues: CASSLRDSYEQYF. The CDR3 DNA reads as TGTGCCAGCAGCTTACGGGACAGCTACGAGCAGTACTTC.

The V gene is TRBV10-3, the J gene TRBJ2-3, with TRBD2 as a possible D gene (6 bases). This CDR3 is 14 amino acids long. The V and J ends lost 6 bases and 4 bases respectively, with 14 bases between them. The germline V gene has CDR1 ENHRY and CDR2 SYGVKD. CDR3 DNA: TGTGCCATCAGGCAGGGTAGCGGTCCAGATACGCAGTATTTT. It codes for CAIRQGSGPDTQYF.

The chain links TRBV4-1 to TRBJ2-7, with 7 nucleotides matching TRBD1. Germline CDR1 MGHRA, CDR2 YSYEKL. V gave up 4 bases and J gave up 6 bases; unmatched junction bases: 6. The CDR3 runs 13 residues. For the CDR3, the DNA is TGCGCCAGCAGCCCCTGGACAGGATCCGAGCAGTACTTC. It encodes CASSPWTGSEQYF.

V and J are TRBV6-6 and TRBJ1-1; D gene unclear. This CDR3 has 13 residues. The V gene lost 2 bases and the J gene lost 3 bases, with 7 bases spanning the gap. From germline, CDR1 is MNHNY and CDR2 SVGAGI (reference sequence). CDR3 sequence reads: CASSYRSYTEAFF. The CDR3 DNA is TGTGCCAGCAGTTACCGTAGTTACACTGAAGCTTTCTTT.

The V call is TRBV6-6, the J call TRBJ2-1; possible D gene TRBD2, 5 bases. Deletions cut 2 bases from V and 6 bases from J, with 14 bases between. The CDR3 loop spans 15 amino acids. Germline loops: CDR1 MNHNY, CDR2 SVGAGI (reference sequence). The CDR3 is CASSYARELANEQFF. CDR3 sequence (DNA): TGTGCCAGCAGTTACGCCCGGGAATTGGCCAATGAGCAGTTCTTC.